This is a list of T cell receptor beta chains from one sample in a study of T cells after yellow fever vaccination. TCRdb processed the 5' RACE reads anew with MiXCR; each CDR3 protein has one entry. The sample comprises about 370,000 distinct CDR3 sequences, approximately 10% of which are singletons, and roughly a sixth rests with the top ten. Here the sequenced sample was PBMCs, taken on the day of the first yellow fever vaccination. These receptors were taken from a man between 18 and 29 years old who received the YFV17D yellow fever vaccine. Both conserved end residues are part of each CDR3. The order of the fields is D gene, J gene, V gene, clone size, CDR3 protein, CDR3 DNA. The D gene is left open where the match is weak. The size field is filled for only some rows; it gives once, few, many or a size class.

TRBD1	TRBJ2-3	TRBV6-2/TRBV6-3	NA	CASSKTGLWTDTQYF	TGTGCCAGCAGCAAGACAGGGCTCTGGACAGATACGCAGTATTTT
TRBD2	TRBJ2-1	TRBV4-1	NA	CASSLKGSAGGTGEQFF	TGCGCCAGCAGCCTAAAAGGGTCAGCGGGGGGTACCGGTGAGCAGTTCTTC
NA	TRBJ2-3	TRBV7-6	NA	CASSFTGSSTDTQYF	TGTGCCAGCAGCTTTACAGGCTCCAGCACAGATACGCAGTATTTT
NA	TRBJ2-5	TRBV7-2	few	CASSRTIVAETQYF	TGTGCCAGCAGCCGGACTATAGTCGCGGAGACCCAGTACTTC
TRBD1	TRBJ2-5	TRBV28	few	CASSQGTGPQETQYF	TGTGCCAGCAGTCAGGGGACAGGGCCTCAAGAGACCCAGTACTTC
TRBD1	TRBJ1-1	TRBV7-9	NA	CASSFPGQEAFF	TGTGCCAGCAGCTTTCCGGGACAGGAAGCTTTCTTT
TRBD2	TRBJ2-5	TRBV20-1	NA	CSARTGTSGGQETQYF	TGCAGTGCTAGAACCGGGACTAGCGGGGGGCAAGAGACCCAGTACTTC
NA	TRBJ2-2	TRBV7-3	few	CASSGDTNTGELFF	TGTGCCAGCAGTGGGGACACCAACACCGGGGAGCTGTTTTTT
NA	TRBJ2-5	TRBV7-8	few	CASSLARPDGETQYF	TGTGCCAGCAGCTTAGCGCGGCCCGATGGGGAGACCCAGTACTTC
NA	TRBJ2-6	TRBV4-2	NA	CASSKIAGVGSGANVLTF	TGTGCCAGCAGCAAGATCGCAGGGGTCGGCTCTGGGGCCAACGTCCTGACTTTC
NA	TRBJ1-4	TRBV27	few	CATRRASTNEKLFF	TGTGCCACCAGGCGGGCCTCAACTAATGAAAAACTGTTTTTT
TRBD1	TRBJ2-4	TRBV4-1	NA	CASSRVPGTGGNIQYF	TGCGCCAGCAGCCGAGTGCCGGGGACAGGGGGGAACATTCAGTACTTC
NA	TRBJ2-7	TRBV4-3	NA	CASSQGKGPNYEQYF	TGCGCCAGCAGCCAGGGAAAAGGGCCTAACTACGAGCAGTACTTC
TRBD2	TRBJ2-1	TRBV4-1	NA	CASSQPNPGAGDEQFF	TGCGCCAGCAGCCAGCCCAATCCGGGCGCGGGGGATGAGCAGTTCTTC
NA	TRBJ2-1	TRBV7-2	few	CASSPGRGAYNEQFF	TGTGCCAGCAGCCCGGGGAGGGGGGCCTACAATGAGCAGTTCTTC
NA	TRBJ2-3	TRBV5-1	NA	CASSWGRADTQYF	TGCGCCAGCAGCTGGGGCCGCGCAGATACGCAGTATTTT
NA	TRBJ2-7	TRBV7-9	NA	CASSAATYEQYF	TGTGCCAGCAGCGCGGCCACTTACGAGCAGTACTTC
NA	TRBJ2-2	TRBV11-2	many	CASSLVYGIGAGELFF	TGTGCCAGCAGCTTAGTGTATGGTATCGGCGCCGGGGAGCTGTTTTTT
NA	TRBJ2-3	TRBV20-1	many	CSADFTDTQYF	TGCAGTGCTGACTTCACCGATACGCAGTATTTT
TRBD1	TRBJ2-1	TRBV11-2	few	CASSSRTGASYNEQFF	TGTGCCAGCAGCTCTAGGACAGGGGCTTCCTACAATGAGCAGTTCTTC
NA	TRBJ2-1	TRBV30	few	CAWSVLVSAHEQFF	TGTGCCTGGAGTGTACTGGTTTCGGCCCATGAGCAGTTCTTC
NA	TRBJ1-4	TRBV5-1	few	CASSRTGLTEKLFF	TGCGCCAGCAGCCGAACAGGGTTGACTGAAAAACTGTTTTTT
NA	TRBJ2-1	TRBV25-1	few	CASSDPGTPKLGNEQFF	TGTGCCAGCAGTGACCCCGGGACCCCGAAGTTAGGGAATGAGCAGTTCTTC
TRBD1	TRBJ2-1	TRBV4-3	NA	CASSQEGRTGSYNEQFF	TGCGCCAGCAGCCAAGAGGGTCGGACAGGGAGCTACAATGAGCAGTTCTTC
NA	TRBJ1-2	TRBV5-1	many	CASSLAGPLYGYTF	TGCGCCAGCAGCTTGGCCGGGCCCCTCTATGGCTACACCTTC
NA	TRBJ1-5	TRBV10-3	few	CAIRGQVNQPQHF	TGTGCCATCAGGGGGCAGGTCAATCAGCCCCAGCATTTT
TRBD1	TRBJ2-2	TRBV5-1	NA	CASSLVGQVGVGELFF	TGCGCCAGCAGCTTGGTGGGACAGGTCGGGGTCGGGGAGCTGTTTTTT
TRBD1	TRBJ2-1	TRBV11-2	NA	CASSLAGTGGGEQFF	TGTGCCAGCAGCTTAGCCGGGACAGGGGGCGGTGAGCAGTTCTTC
NA	TRBJ1-6	TRBV24-1	NA	CATPEGEFWFSPLHF	TGTGCCACCCCTGAAGGAGAGTTTTGGTTTTCACCCCTCCACTTT
TRBD1	TRBJ2-2	TRBV25-1	few	CASRRPGQGNTGELFF	TGTGCCAGCAGAAGACCGGGACAGGGGAACACCGGGGAGCTGTTTTTT
NA	TRBJ2-3	TRBV24-1	few	CATSRSTYTDTQYF	TGTGCCACCAGCAGATCGACCTACACAGATACGCAGTATTTT
NA	TRBJ2-2	TRBV24-1	NA	CATSDWDGQSTGELFF	TGTGCCACCAGTGACTGGGACGGCCAATCCACCGGGGAGCTGTTTTTT
NA	TRBJ2-7	TRBV5-1	NA	CASSLADPAYEQYF	TGCGCCAGCAGCTTGGCCGACCCCGCCTACGAGCAGTACTTC
NA	TRBJ1-5	TRBV28	NA	CASNPAGDGNQPQHF	TGTGCCAGCAACCCGGCAGGGGACGGCAATCAGCCCCAGCATTTT
NA	TRBJ1-6	TRBV5-1	NA	CASSLAGLGSPLHF	TGCGCCAGCAGCTTGGCTGGGTTGGGTTCACCCCTCCACTTT
NA	TRBJ2-3	TRBV19	NA	CASSPPPRDTQYF	TGTGCCAGTAGCCCCCCCCCGAGAGATACGCAGTATTTT
NA	TRBJ2-3	TRBV4-3	NA	CASSRLGTGGGDTQYF	TGCGCCAGCAGCCGTTTGGGTACCGGGGGAGGAGATACGCAGTATTTT
TRBD2	TRBJ2-5	TRBV11-2	few	CASSPPTSGGDYKKTQYF	TGTGCCAGCAGCCCGCCGACTAGCGGGGGGGACTACAAGAAGACCCAGTACTTC
TRBD1	TRBJ1-4	TRBV24-1	many	CATSGSGTAEKLFF	TGTGCCACCAGTGGTTCCGGGACAGCCGAAAAACTGTTTTTT
NA	TRBJ2-7	TRBV5-1	NA	CASSLGRASGYEQYF	TGCGCCAGCAGCTTGGGCAGGGCGTCCGGCTACGAGCAGTACTTC
NA	TRBJ2-7	TRBV6-2/TRBV6-3	few	CASSYSFSGARYEQYF	TGTGCCAGCAGTTACTCGTTTAGTGGGGCGCGATACGAGCAGTACTTC